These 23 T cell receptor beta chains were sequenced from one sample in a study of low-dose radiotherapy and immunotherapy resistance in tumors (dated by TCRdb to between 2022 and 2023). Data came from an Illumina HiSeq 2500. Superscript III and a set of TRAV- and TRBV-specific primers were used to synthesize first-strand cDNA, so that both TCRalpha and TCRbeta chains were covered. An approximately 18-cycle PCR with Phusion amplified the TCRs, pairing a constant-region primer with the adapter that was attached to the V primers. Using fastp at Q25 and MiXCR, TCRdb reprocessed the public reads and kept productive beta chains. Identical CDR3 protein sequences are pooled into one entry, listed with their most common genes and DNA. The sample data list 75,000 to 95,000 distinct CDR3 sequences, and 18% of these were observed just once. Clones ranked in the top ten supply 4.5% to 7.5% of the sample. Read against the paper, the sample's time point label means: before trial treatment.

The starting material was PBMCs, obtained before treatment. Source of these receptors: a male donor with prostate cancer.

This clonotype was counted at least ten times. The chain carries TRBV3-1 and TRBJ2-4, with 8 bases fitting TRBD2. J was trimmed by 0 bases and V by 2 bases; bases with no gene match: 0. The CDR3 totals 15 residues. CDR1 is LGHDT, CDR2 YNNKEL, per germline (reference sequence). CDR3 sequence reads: CASSQLAGAKNIQYF. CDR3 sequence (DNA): TGTGCCAGCAGCCAACTAGCGGGAGCCAAAAACATTCAGTACTTC.

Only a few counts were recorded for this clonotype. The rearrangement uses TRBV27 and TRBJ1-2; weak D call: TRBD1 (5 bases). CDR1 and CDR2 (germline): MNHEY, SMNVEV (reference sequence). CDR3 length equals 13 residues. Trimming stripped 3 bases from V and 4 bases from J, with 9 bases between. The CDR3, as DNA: TGTGCCAGCAGTTTGACAGTCGCCTATGGCTACACCTTC. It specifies CASSLTVAYGYTF.

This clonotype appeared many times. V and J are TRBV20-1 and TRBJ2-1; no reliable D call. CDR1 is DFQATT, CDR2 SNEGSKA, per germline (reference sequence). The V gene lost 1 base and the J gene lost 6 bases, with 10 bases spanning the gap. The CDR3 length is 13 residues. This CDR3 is CSARGGPGNEQFF. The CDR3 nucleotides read TGCAGTGCTAGAGGTGGGCCGGGCAATGAGCAGTTCTTC.

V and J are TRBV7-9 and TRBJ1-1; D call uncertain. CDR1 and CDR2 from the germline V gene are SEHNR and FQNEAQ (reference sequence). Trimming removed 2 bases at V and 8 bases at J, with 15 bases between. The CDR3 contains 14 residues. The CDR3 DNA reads TGTGCCAGCAGCTTAAGTAGTACAGTGCCCGAAGCTTTCTTT. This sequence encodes CASSLSSTVPEAFF. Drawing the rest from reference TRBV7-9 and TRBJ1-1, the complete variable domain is DTGVSQNPRHKITKRGQNVTFRCDPISEHNRLYWYRQTLGQGPEFLTYFQNEAQLEKSRLLSDRFSAERPKGSFSTLEIQRTEQGDSAMYLCASSLSSTVPEAFFGQGTRLTVV.

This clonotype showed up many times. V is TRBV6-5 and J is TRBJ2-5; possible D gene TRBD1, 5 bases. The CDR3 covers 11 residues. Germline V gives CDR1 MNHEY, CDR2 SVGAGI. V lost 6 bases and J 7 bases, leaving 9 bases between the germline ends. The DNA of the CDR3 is TGTGCCAGCAGCACCCAGGGGACCCAGTACTTC. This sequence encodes CASSTQGTQYF.

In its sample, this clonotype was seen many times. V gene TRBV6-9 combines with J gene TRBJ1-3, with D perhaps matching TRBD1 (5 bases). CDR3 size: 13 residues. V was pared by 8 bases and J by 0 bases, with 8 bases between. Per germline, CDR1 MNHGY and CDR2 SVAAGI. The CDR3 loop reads CASGGDSGNTIYF. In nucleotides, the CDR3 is TGTGCCAGCGGGGGGGACTCTGGAAACACCATATATTTT.

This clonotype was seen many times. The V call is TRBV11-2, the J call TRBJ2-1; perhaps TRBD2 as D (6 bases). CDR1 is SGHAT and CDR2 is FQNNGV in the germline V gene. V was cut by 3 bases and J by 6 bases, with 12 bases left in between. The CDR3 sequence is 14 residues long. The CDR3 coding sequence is TGTGCCAGCAGCTTGGGGGGACCAACCAATGAGCAGTTCTTC. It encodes CASSLGGPTNEQFF.

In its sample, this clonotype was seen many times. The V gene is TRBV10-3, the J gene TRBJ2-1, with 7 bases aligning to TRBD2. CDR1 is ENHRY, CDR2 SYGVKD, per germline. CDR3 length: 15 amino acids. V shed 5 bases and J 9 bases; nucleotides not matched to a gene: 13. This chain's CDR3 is CAISTRGRTGGEQFF. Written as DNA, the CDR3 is TGTGCCATCAGTACGCGAGGGAGGACGGGGGGTGAGCAGTTCTTC.

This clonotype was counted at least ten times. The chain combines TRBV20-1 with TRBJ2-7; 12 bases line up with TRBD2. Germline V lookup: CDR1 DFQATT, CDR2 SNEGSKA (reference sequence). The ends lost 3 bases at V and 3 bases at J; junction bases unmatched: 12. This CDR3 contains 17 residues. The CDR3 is CSASRSPSGRVNYEQYF. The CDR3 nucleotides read TGCAGTGCTAGTAGGTCGCCTAGCGGGAGGGTTAACTACGAGCAGTACTTC.

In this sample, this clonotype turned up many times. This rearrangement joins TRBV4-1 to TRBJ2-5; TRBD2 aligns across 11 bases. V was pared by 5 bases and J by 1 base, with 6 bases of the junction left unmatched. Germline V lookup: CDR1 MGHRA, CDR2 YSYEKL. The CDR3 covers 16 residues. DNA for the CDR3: TGCGCCAGCAGCGGGGGGACTAGCGGCCGCCAAGAGACCCAGTACTTC. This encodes CASSGGTSGRQETQYF.

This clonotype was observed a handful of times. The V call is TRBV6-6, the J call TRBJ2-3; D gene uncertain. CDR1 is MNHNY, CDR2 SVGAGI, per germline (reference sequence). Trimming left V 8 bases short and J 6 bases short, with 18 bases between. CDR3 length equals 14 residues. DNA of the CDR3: TGTGCCAGCCGCCAGGCCAACAGACCGGATACGCAGTATTTT. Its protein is CASRQANRPDTQYF.

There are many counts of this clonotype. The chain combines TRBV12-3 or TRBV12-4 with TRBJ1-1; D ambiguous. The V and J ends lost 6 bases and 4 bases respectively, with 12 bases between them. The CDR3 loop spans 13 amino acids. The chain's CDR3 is CASSSGWGTEAFF. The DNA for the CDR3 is TGTGCCAGCAGCTCCGGGTGGGGCACTGAAGCTTTCTTT.

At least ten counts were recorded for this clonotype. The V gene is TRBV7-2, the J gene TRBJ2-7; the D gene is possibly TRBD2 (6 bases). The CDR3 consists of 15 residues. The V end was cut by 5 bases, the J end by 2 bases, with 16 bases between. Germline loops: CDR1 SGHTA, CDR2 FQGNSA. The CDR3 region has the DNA TGTGCCAGCAGCCCGCACGACGGAGGGGCCTACGAGCAGTACTTC. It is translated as CASSPHDGGAYEQYF. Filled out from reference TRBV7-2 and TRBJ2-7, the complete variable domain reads GAGVSQSPSNKVTEKGKDVELRCDPISGHTALYWYRQSLGQGLEFLIYFQGNSAPDKSGLPSDRFSAERTGGSVSTLTIQRTQQEDSAVYLCASSPHDGGAYEQYFGPGTRLTVT.

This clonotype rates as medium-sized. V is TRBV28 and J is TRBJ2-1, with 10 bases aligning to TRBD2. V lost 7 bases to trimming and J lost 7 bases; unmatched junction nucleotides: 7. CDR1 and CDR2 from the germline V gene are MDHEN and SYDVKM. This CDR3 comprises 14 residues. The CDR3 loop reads CASTPSSGSNEQFF. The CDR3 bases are TGTGCCAGCACCCCGTCTAGCGGGAGTAATGAGCAGTTCTTC.

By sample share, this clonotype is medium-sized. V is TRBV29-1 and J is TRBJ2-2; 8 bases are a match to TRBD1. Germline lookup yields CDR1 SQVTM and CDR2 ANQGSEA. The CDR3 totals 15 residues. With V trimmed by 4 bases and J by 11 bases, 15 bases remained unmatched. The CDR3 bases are TGCAGCGTTGCGGGTTGGACAGGGAGTCGTGAAGAGCTGTTTTTT. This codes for CSVAGWTGSREELFF.

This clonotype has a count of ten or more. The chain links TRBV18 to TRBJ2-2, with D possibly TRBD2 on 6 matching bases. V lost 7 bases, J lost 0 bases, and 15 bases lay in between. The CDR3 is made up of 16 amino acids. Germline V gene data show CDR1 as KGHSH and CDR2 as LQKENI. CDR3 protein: CASLREGQPNTGELFF. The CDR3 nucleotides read TGTGCCAGCTTGCGGGAAGGGCAACCGAACACCGGGGAGCTGTTTTTT.

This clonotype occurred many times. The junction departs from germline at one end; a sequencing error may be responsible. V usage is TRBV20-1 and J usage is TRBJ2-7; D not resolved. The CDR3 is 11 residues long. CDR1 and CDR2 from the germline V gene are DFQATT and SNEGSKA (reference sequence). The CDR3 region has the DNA TGCAGTGCTCTCAGACCCGGGCAGGTGAATTTC. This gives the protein CSALRPGQVNF.

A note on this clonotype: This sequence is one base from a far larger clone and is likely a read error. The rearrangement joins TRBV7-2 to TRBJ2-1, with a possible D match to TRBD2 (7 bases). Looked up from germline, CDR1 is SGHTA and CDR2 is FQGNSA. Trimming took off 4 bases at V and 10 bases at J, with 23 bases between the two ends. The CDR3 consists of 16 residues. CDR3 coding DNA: TGTGCCAGCAGCTCCGTTACTTACCGGGGGGCCTACGAGCAGTTCTTC. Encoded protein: CASSSVTYRGAYEQFF.

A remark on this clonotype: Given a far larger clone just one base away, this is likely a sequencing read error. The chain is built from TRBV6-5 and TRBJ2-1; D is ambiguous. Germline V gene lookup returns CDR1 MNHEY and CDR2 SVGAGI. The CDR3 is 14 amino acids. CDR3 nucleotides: TGTGCCAGCAGCTTGTTAAGCTCCTACGATGAGCAGTTCTTC. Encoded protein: CASSLLSSYDEQFF.

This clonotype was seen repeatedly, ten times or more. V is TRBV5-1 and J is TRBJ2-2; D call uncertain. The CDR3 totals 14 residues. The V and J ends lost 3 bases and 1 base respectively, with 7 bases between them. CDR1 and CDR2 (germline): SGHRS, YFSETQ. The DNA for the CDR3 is TGCGCCAGCAGCTATGGACGGAACACCGGGGAGCTGTTTTTT. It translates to CASSYGRNTGELFF.

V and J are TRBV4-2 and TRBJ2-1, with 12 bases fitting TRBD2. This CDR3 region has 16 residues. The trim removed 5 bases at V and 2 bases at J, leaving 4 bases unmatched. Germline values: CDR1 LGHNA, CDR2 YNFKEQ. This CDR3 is CASSKRTSGAYNEQFF. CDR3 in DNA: TGTGCCAGCAGCAAACGGACTAGCGGGGCCTACAATGAGCAGTTCTTC.

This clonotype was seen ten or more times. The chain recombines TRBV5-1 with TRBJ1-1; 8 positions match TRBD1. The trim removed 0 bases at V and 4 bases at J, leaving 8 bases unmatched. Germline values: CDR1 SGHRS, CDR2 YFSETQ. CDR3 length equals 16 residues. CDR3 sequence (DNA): TGCGCCAGCAGCTTGGACGGGCAGGGGGCATCCACTGAAGCTTTCTTT. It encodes CASSLDGQGASTEAFF.

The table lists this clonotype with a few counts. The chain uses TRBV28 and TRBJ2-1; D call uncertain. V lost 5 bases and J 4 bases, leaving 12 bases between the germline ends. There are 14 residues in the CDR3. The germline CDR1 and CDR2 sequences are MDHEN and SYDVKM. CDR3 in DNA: TGTGCCAGCAGTCCCCCGGGTCGTTACAATGAGCAGTTCTTC. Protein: CASSPPGRYNEQFF.